A single sample gave rise to the 26 T cell receptor beta chains below, sequenced in a study of Ad26.COV2.S vaccination and SARS-CoV-2 variants. Produced via immunoSEQ multiplex PCR; TCRdb's table is partial and in-frame only. The sample records over 400,000 clones, 92% being singletons. Indicated treatment: 15 to 20 received Ad26.COV2.S at low or high dose, single or two shots; 5 received placebo; per-sample allocation not given. Repertoires come from day 63 after the first vaccine or placebo injection. The source was peripheral blood, collected in a trial of Ad26.COV2.S vaccine versus placebo. All receptors derive from a person aged 18-60 years who received the Ad26.COV2.S COVID-19 vaccine or a placebo.

This clone was observed a single time. This chain links TRBV4-3 with TRBJ2-7; 8 bases agree with TRBD2. In germline, CDR1 is LGHNA, CDR2 YSLEER. This CDR3 contains 16 residues. V lost 0 bases and J lost 3; bases outside the gene matches: 7. The CDR3 loop reads CASSQDRSGGGYEQYF. The DNA for the CDR3 is TGCGCCAGCAGCCAAGACAGAAGCGGGGGTGGCTACGAGCAGTACTTC.

The CDR3 sequence is CAFERGPSYEQYF. The CDR3 DNA is TGTGCCTTTGAGCGGGGCCCCTCCTACGAGCAGTACTTC. The rearrangement joins TRBV30 to TRBJ2-7; 7 bases match TRBD2. The CDR3 loop spans 13 amino acids. Germline V CDR1 and CDR2: GTSNPN, SVGIG (reference sequence). Germline trimming cut 7 bases from V and 0 bases from J; bases unmatched to any gene: 6.

CDR3 protein: CACQTSGGAAGELFF. CDR3 nucleotide sequence: TGTGCCTGCCAGACTAGCGGGGGGGCCGCCGGGGAGCTGTTTTTT. The rearrangement uses TRBV30 and TRBJ2-2, with 14 bases matching TRBD2. Losses at the gene ends were 6 bases for V and 6 bases for J; bases not matched to a gene: 6. The CDR3 length is 15 residues. Germline-derived CDR1 and CDR2 are GTSNPN and SVGIG (reference sequence). The full variable domain, rest sourced from reference TRBV30 and TRBJ2-2, is SQTIHQWPATLVQPVGSPLSLECTVEGTSNPNLYWYRQAAGRGLQLLFYSVGIGQISSEVPQNLSASRPQDRQFILSSKKLLLSDSGFYLCACQTSGGAAGELFFGEGSRLTVL.

The V and J genes are TRBV5-8 and TRBJ1-1; 9 bases fit TRBD1. J was trimmed by 5 bases and V by 0 bases; bases with no gene match: 8. The CDR3 sequence is 16 residues long. Germline CDR1 and CDR2: SGHTS and YDEGEE. The CDR3 loop reads CASSLVGIQGATEAFF. CDR3 sequence (DNA): TGTGCCAGCAGCTTGGTTGGTATACAGGGGGCGACTGAAGCTTTCTTT.

Comment on this clone: One end of the junction is discordant with germline, which a read error may explain. This chain joins TRBV6-4 and TRBJ2-5; 8 bases line up with TRBD2. Germline CDR1 is MRHNA and CDR2 is SNTAGT. The CDR3 consists of 13 residues. The CDR3 DNA sequence: TGTGCCAGCACTGACGGACTAGCAAAGACCCAGTACTTC. Translated: CASTDGLAKTQYF.

The chain joins TRBV4-1 to TRBJ2-3; either TRBD1 or TRBD2 may supply D (5 bases each). This CDR3 has 15 residues. The V and J ends lost 1 base and 1 base respectively, with 9 bases between them. The V gene's germline CDR1 is MGHRA and CDR2 YSYEKL. CDR3 sequence: CASSQGGTGTDTQYF. CDR3 coding DNA: TGCGCCAGCAGCCAAGGGGGGACGGGCACAGATACGCAGTATTTT.

This clone was seen a single time. The J gene is TRBJ1-6, the V gene TRBV11-2; 7 bases match TRBD1. V dropped 7 bases and J dropped 10; count of bases not matched to a gene: 10. The CDR3 contains 14 residues. Germline values: CDR1 SGHAT, CDR2 FQNNGV. The CDR3, as DNA: TGTGCCAGCACCAAACGACAGGGCAACTCACCCCTCCACTTT. Its translation: CASTKRQGNSPLHF. Using reference TRBV11-2 and TRBJ1-6 for the parts outside the CDR3, the full variable domain is EAGVAQSPRYKIIEKRQSVAFWCNPISGHATLYWYQQILGQGPKLLIQFQNNGVVDDSQLPKDRFSAERLKGVDSTLKIQPAKLEDSAVYLCASTKRQGNSPLHFGNGTRLTVT.

The rearrangement joins TRBV19 to TRBJ2-6, with 7 positions matching TRBD1. Germline CDR1 LNHDA, CDR2 SQIVND (reference sequence). The CDR3 runs 15 residues. V was pared by 4 bases and J by 8 bases, with 8 bases of the junction left unmatched. This CDR3 reads CASSTPNRGSNVLTF. Here the CDR3 DNA reads TGTGCCAGTAGTACCCCTAACAGGGGATCCAACGTCCTGACTTTC.

This chain links TRBV27 with TRBJ2-1; D is uncertain. The germline V gene has CDR1 MNHEY and CDR2 SMNVEV (reference sequence). Between the trimmed V and J ends, which lost 3 bases and 0 bases, there was a span of 9 bases. The CDR3 is 15 amino acids. The CDR3 loop reads CASSFYGGSYNEQFF. The CDR3 DNA follows: TGTGCCAGCAGTTTTTATGGCGGCTCCTACAATGAGCAGTTCTTC.

This chain joins TRBV5-6 and TRBJ1-5; a possible D gene is TRBD1 (5 bases). Germline lookup yields CDR1 SGHDT and CDR2 YYEEEE. The CDR3 length is 15 residues. Trimming shortened V by 0 bases and J by 4 bases, and 11 bases separated the two germline ends. CDR3 region: CASSLGQGGNQPQHF. As DNA, the CDR3 is TGTGCCAGCAGCTTGGGGCAGGGCGGGAATCAGCCCCAGCATTTT.

This chain's CDR3 is CASSPLLKARVEAFF. The CDR3 DNA reads TGTGCCAGCAGTCCCCTTTTAAAGGCGCGGGTTGAAGCTTTCTTT. The chain recombines TRBV28 with TRBJ1-1; the D is unclear. Trimming removed 5 bases from V and 7 bases from J, with 20 bases in between. Germline values: CDR1 MDHEN, CDR2 SYDVKM. The CDR3 runs 15 residues.

This clone was found a few times. The chain is built from TRBV5-8 and TRBJ2-7; D is unresolved. CDR1 SGHTS and CDR2 YDEGEE come from the germline V gene. The V end lost 0 bases, the J end lost 0 bases, and 4 bases lay between the germline ends. The CDR3 extends over 13 amino acids. Here the CDR3 reads CASSLASSYEQYF. CDR3 nucleotide sequence: TGTGCCAGCAGCTTGGCTAGCTCCTACGAGCAGTACTTC. Full variable domain (remainder filled in from reference TRBV5-8 and TRBJ2-7): EAGVTQSPTHLIKTRGQQATLRCSPISGHTSVYWYQQALGLGLQFLLWYDEGEERNRGNFPPRFSGRQFPNYSSELNVNALELEDSALYLCASSLASSYEQYFGPGTRLTVT.

This chain links TRBV29-1 with TRBJ2-6; 12 bases map to TRBD2. Trimming at V came to 1 base and at J to 0 bases, leaving 7 bases not matched to a gene. The CDR3 contains 19 residues. In germline, CDR1 is SQVTM, CDR2 ANQGSEA. The CDR3 DNA follows: TGCAGCGTTGAAGTCGGAGGACTAGCGGGACCCTCTGGGGCCAACGTCCTGACTTTC. Its protein product is CSVEVGGLAGPSGANVLTF.

The chain joins TRBV28 to TRBJ1-1; D is unclear. CDR3 length: 14 amino acids. Germline assignment: CDR1 MDHEN and CDR2 SYDVKM. The ends were cut back, 6 bases at V and 1 base at J, with 12 bases in the middle. CDR3 coding DNA: TGTGCCAGCAGGAGGACGGGAAGGAACACTGAAGCTTTCTTT. Amino acids: CASRRTGRNTEAFF. Drawing the rest from reference TRBV28 and TRBJ1-1, the complete variable domain is DVKVTQSSRYLVKRTGEKVFLECVQDMDHENMFWYRQDPGLGLRLIYFSYDVKMKEKGDIPEGYSVSREKKERFSLILESASTNQTSMYLCASRRTGRNTEAFFGQGTRLTVV.

The genes are TRBV28 and TRBJ2-6, with D maybe TRBD1 (5 bases). CDR1 and CDR2 from the germline V gene are MDHEN and SYDVKM. Trimming removed 1 base from V and 0 bases from J, with 16 bases in between. CDR3 length equals 19 residues. CDR3 in amino acids: CASSLFRGWAHSGANVLTF. CDR3 nucleotides: TGTGCCAGCAGTTTATTTAGGGGTTGGGCCCACTCTGGGGCCAACGTCCTGACTTTC.

The rearrangement joins TRBV5-4 to TRBJ1-6; D is undetermined. The V and J ends lost 4 bases and 8 bases respectively, with 13 bases between them. CDR1 is SGHNT, CDR2 YYREEE, per germline (reference sequence). The CDR3 contains 14 residues. The DNA for the CDR3 is TGTGCCAGCAGCAAGGGCGCGGGCGATTCACCCCTCCACTTT. It specifies CASSKGAGDSPLHF. Based on the CDR3 plus reference TRBV5-4 and TRBJ1-6, the full variable domain is ETGVTQSPTHLIKTRGQQVTLRCSSQSGHNTVSWYQQALGQGPQFIFQYYREEENGRGNFPPRFSGLQFPNYSSELNVNALELDDSALYLCASSKGAGDSPLHFGNGTRLTVT.

V usage is TRBV6-5 and J usage is TRBJ1-6; TRBD1 matches at 8 bases. V was clipped by 0 bases and J by 6 bases; unmatched bases: 4. The CDR3 is 16 residues long. Per the germline V gene, CDR1 is MNHEY and CDR2 is SVGAGI. CDR3 sequence: CASSYSPGQANSPLHF. The CDR3 DNA reads TGTGCCAGCAGTTACTCTCCGGGACAGGCTAATTCACCCCTCCACTTT.

The CDR3 region is CASSAVGAGANVLTF. DNA for the CDR3: TGTGCCAGTTCCGCCGTAGGCGCTGGGGCCAACGTCCTGACTTTC. J is TRBJ2-6 and V is TRBV19; no clear D gene. Between the trimmed V and J ends, which lost 8 bases and 2 bases, there was a span of 13 bases. The CDR3 extends over 15 amino acids. In germline, CDR1 is LNHDA, CDR2 SQIVND (reference sequence).

This clone was counted between two and nine times. Distinct nucleotide sequences in the sample also encode this CDR3. The rearrangement uses TRBV18 and TRBJ2-2; D may be TRBD2 (5 bases). The CDR3 is made up of 15 amino acids. V lost 1 base and J lost 5, with 11 bases in between. Germline CDR1 reads KGHSH; CDR2 reads LQKENI. CDR3 region: CASSPRLARTGELFF. The CDR3 DNA reads as TGTGCCAGCTCACCACGGCTAGCTCGGACCGGGGAGCTGTTTTTT.

The chain couples TRBV6-2 or TRBV6-3 to TRBJ2-5; TRBD2 is a possible D gene (5 bases). Per germline, CDR1 MNHEY and CDR2 SVGEGT. The CDR3 runs 12 residues. Deletions cut 4 bases from V and 4 bases from J, with 7 bases between. The CDR3 spells CASSLARETQYF. CDR3 nucleotides: TGTGCCAGCAGTTTAGCGAGAGAGACCCAGTACTTC.

This clone was recorded a few times. The J gene is TRBJ1-6, the V gene TRBV7-9; 7 bases line up with TRBD1. The trim removed 4 bases at V and 4 bases at J, leaving 1 base unmatched. There are 14 residues in the CDR3. Germline-derived CDR1 and CDR2 are SEHNR and FQNEAQ (reference sequence). For the CDR3, the DNA is TGTGCCAGCAGCTCGACAGGGTATAATTCACCCCTCCACTTT. It specifies CASSSTGYNSPLHF.

The chain links TRBV15 to TRBJ1-1; the match to TRBD1 covers 9 bases. The germline V gene has CDR1 LNHNV and CDR2 YYDKDF (reference sequence). The trim removed 5 bases at V and 2 bases at J, leaving 9 bases unmatched. The length of the CDR3 is 16 residues. The chain's CDR3 is CATSSLDRGPNTEAFF. The CDR3 DNA is TGTGCCACCAGCTCCCTGGACAGGGGCCCTAACACTGAAGCTTTCTTT.

The chain uses TRBV19 and TRBJ2-3; tentative D call: TRBD2 (5 bases). The CDR3 length is 18 residues. Germline-derived CDR1 and CDR2 are LNHDA and SQIVND (reference sequence). The germline V and J ends were trimmed by 0 bases and 8 bases, with 24 bases remaining between them. The CDR3 region has the DNA TGTGCCAGTAGTATAGATGGTAGCCCCCGAGGACTCAAAGGTACGCAGTATTTT. Amino acid sequence: CASSIDGSPRGLKGTQYF.

The chain employs TRBV6-5 and TRBJ1-3; D not certain. The CDR3 is 11 residues long. Germline CDR1 MNHEY, CDR2 SVGAGI. Trimming shortened V by 5 bases and J by 5 bases, and 4 bases separated the two germline ends. DNA for the CDR3: TGTGCCAGCAGTAACCGAAACACCATATATTTT. Translated: CASSNRNTIYF.

This chain joins TRBV5-1 and TRBJ2-1; D not certain. Germline-derived CDR1 and CDR2 are SGHRS and YFSETQ. The CDR3 covers 16 residues. V lost 0 bases and J lost 0, with 10 bases in between. CDR3: CASSLGGSLSYNEQFF. The CDR3 DNA follows: TGCGCCAGCAGCTTGGGAGGAAGTCTCTCCTACAATGAGCAGTTCTTC.

The gene calls are TRBV7-9 and TRBJ2-7; 9 bases fit TRBD1. Unmatched junction bases numbered 5, after V lost 3 bases and J lost 2 bases. In germline, CDR1 is SEHNR, CDR2 FQNEAQ (reference sequence). The CDR3 is made up of 15 amino acids. The CDR3 bases are TGTGCCAGCAGCTTGGACAGGGGAGGGCCCTACGAGCAGTACTTC. This codes for CASSLDRGGPYEQYF.